This TCR beta chain appears in the sequencing data of a study of tissue T cells after allogeneic stem cell transplantation. Here immunoSEQ multiplex PCR was the method, and the copy in TCRdb shows in-frame clones only, minus some. The sample consists of 6,300 or so clones, around 70% of them appearing once. Specimen: tissue from the rectum, collected at autopsy. The clonotype comes from a woman aged 18-55 years with breast cancer.

The CDR3 is CASSESRWGTQYF. CDR3 DNA sequence: TGTGCCAGCAGTGAATCTAGGTGGGGTACGCAGTATTTT. The chain is built from TRBV6-1 and TRBJ2-3; D is ambiguous. Trimming cost V 2 bases and J 8 bases, with 11 bases left between them. Germline V CDR1 and CDR2: MNHNS, SASEGT. The CDR3 runs to 13 residues.